These 2 T cell receptor beta chains were all obtained from the same sample, sequenced in a study of shared clonotypes between healthy human individuals. Here immunoSEQ multiplex PCR was the method, and the copy in TCRdb shows in-frame clones only, minus some. The repertoire holds more than 2,000,000 clones, approximately 93% seen once, with roughly 0.36% in the top ten. The source material was naive CD4+ T cells from PBMCs. Subset described: CD45RA+ positively selected. The receptors come from a young man in good health. Some clones in this sample may be carry-over from other donors' samples.

CDR3 DNA: TGTGCCAGCAGTAAGACAGGGGGACAAGAGACCCAGTACTTC. This encodes CASSKTGGQETQYF. The chain is built from TRBV6-5 and TRBJ2-5; TRBD1 matches 9 bases. The V and J ends lost 5 bases and 2 bases, in that order; junction bases with no gene match: 3. The CDR3 runs to 14 residues. Germline V CDR1 and CDR2: MNHEY, SVGAGI.

J is TRBJ1-3 and V is TRBV4-1; tentatively, D is TRBD1 (5 bases). V was shortened by 0 bases and J by 5 bases, with 17 bases between the two germline ends. This CDR3 has 17 amino acids. Germline lookup yields CDR1 MGHRA and CDR2 YSYEKL. The CDR3 is CASSQDGGPGIRNTIYF. The CDR3 DNA sequence: TGCGCCAGCAGCCAAGATGGGGGACCCGGCATCCGAAACACCATATATTTT.